This T cell receptor beta chain was captured in a study of cytomegalovirus exposure and HLA in healthy donors. PCR used 60 Vbeta primers and 13 Jbeta primers. This table comes from immunoSEQ multiplex PCR, and its TCRdb copy is limited to in-frame clones, with some not included. The sample yields 150,000 or so clones, around 67% seen once. The CDR3 is 15 residues long. Per the germline V gene, CDR1 is SNHLY and CDR2 is FYNNEI. The V gene end was trimmed by 5 bases and the J gene end by 7 bases; junction bases not matched to a gene: 11. This clonotype was sampled from a woman aged 18-30 years in good health and CMV-seronegative. The sample taken for sequencing was PBMCs. The chain carries TRBV2 and TRBJ2-1, with 7 nucleotides matching TRBD2. The DNA for the CDR3 is TGTGCCAGCAGTTCAACTAGCGTCTTCAGGAATGAGCAGTTCTTC. Its translation is CASSSTSVFRNEQFF.